The T cell receptor (beta chain) under discussion was sequenced for a study of blood T cell repertoires in COVID-19. Study context: From the United States, Italy and Spain came samples of acute and convalescent COVID-19. The cDNA or gDNA used as material had been derived from T cells, B-cell-depleted T cells, or PBMCs.

Original processing methods: Reference gene primer amplification in the assay estimated nucleated cell counts. TCRdb keeps only in-frame clones here, not all; method: immunoSEQ multiplex PCR. The V and J calls and the clone size are those of that table, but D and trimming were determined from the DNA. The table includes approximately 270,000 clones, about 80% detected once. Trimming stripped 0 bases from V and 3 bases from J, with 18 bases between. Germline V CDR1 and CDR2: SGHRS, YFSETQ. This CDR3 contains 17 residues. This clone was counted a few times. Material: peripheral blood. The clonotype originates from a man older than 75 with acute or convalescent COVID-19. This chain links TRBV5-1 with TRBJ1-1; no firm D call. The CDR3 loop is CASSLDREQHKHTEAFF. CDR3 in DNA: TGCGCCAGCAGCTTGGACCGGGAGCAACATAAGCACACTGAAGCTTTCTTT.